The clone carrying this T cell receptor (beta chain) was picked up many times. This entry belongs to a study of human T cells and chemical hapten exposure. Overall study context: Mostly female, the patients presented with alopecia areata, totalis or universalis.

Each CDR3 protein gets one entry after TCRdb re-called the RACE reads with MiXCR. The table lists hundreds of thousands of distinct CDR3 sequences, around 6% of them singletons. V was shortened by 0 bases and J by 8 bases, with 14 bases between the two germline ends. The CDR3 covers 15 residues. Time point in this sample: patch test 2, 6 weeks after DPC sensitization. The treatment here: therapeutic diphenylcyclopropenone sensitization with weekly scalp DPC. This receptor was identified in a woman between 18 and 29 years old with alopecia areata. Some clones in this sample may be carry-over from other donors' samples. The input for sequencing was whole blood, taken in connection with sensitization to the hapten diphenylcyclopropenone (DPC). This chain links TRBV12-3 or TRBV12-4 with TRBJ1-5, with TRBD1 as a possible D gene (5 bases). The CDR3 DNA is TGTGCCAGCAGTTTAGCGGGATCGGTGGGGGAGCCCCAGCATTTT. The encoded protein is CASSLAGSVGEPQHF.